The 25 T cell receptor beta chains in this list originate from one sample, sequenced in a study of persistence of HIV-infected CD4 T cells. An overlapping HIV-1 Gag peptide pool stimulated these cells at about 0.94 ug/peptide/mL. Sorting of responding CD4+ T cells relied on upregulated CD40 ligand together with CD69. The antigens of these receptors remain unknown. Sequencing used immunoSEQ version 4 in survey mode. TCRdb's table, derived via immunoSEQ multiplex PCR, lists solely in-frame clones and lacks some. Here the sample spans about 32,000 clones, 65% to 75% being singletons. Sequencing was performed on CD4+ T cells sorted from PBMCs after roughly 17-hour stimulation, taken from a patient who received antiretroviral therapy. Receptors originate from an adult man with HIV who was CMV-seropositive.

The CDR3 loop reads CASSPKRGRTYEQYF. The DNA of the CDR3 is TGTGCCAGTAGCCCGAAGAGGGGACGCACCTACGAGCAGTACTTC. The V gene is TRBV19, the J gene TRBJ2-7, with D perhaps being TRBD1 or TRBD2 (5 bases each). The germline CDR1 and CDR2 sequences are LNHDA and SQIVND (reference sequence). The CDR3 length is 15 residues. The germline V and J ends were trimmed by 6 bases and 2 bases, with 17 bases remaining between them.

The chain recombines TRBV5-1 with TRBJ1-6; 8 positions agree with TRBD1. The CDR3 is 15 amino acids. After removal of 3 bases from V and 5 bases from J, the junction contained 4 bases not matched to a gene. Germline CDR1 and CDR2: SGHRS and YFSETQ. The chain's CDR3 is CASSSQTGDNSPLHF. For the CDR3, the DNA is TGCGCCAGCAGCTCCCAGACAGGGGATAATTCACCCCTCCACTTT.

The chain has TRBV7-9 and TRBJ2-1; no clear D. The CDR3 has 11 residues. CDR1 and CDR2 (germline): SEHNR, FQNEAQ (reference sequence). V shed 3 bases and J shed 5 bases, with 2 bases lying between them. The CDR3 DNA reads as TGTGCCAGCAGCTTCGACAATGAGCAGTTCTTC. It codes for CASSFDNEQFF.

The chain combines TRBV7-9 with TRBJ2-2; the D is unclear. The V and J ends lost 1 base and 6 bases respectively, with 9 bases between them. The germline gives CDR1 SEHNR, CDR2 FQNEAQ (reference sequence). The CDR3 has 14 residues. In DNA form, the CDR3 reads TGTGCCAGCAGCTTAGTTTTAGGATCCGGGGAGCTGTTTTTT. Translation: CASSLVLGSGELFF.

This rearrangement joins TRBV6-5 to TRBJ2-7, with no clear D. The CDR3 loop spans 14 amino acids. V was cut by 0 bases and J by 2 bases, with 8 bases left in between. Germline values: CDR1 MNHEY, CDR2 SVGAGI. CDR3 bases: TGTGCCAGCAGTTACTCGGAGAGAACCTACGAGCAGTACTTC. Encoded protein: CASSYSERTYEQYF.

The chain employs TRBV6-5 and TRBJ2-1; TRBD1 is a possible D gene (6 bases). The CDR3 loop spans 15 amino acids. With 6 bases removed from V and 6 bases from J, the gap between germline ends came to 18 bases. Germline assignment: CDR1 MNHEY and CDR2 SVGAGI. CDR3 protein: CASSTLQGPGNEQFF. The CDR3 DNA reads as TGTGCCAGCAGCACCCTGCAGGGGCCAGGCAATGAGCAGTTCTTC.

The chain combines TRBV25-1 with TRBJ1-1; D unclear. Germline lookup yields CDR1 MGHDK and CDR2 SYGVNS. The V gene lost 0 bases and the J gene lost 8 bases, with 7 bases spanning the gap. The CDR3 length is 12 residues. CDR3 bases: TGTGCCAGCAGTGAATATTTAGGGGAAGCTTTCTTT. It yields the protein CASSEYLGEAFF.

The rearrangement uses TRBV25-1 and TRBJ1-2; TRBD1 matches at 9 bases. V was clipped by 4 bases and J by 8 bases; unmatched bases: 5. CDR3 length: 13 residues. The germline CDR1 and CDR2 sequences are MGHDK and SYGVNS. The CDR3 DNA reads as TGTGCCAGCAGTGCTGGACAGGGGAAAGGCTACACCTTC. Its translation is CASSAGQGKGYTF.

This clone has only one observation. The CDR3 nucleotides are TGTGCCAGCAGCTTTACTGGGGTCGAGCAGTACTTC. Translating gives CASSFTGVEQYF. J is TRBJ2-7 and V is TRBV7-9; D is undetermined. In germline, CDR1 is SEHNR, CDR2 FQNEAQ (reference sequence). V was trimmed by 3 bases and J by 6 bases, leaving 9 bases between them. The CDR3 length is 12 residues. The complete variable domain, with remaining parts taken from reference TRBV7-9 and TRBJ2-7, reads DTGVSQNPRHKITKRGQNVTFRCDPISEHNRLYWYRQTLGQGPEFLTYFQNEAQLEKSRLLSDRFSAERPKGSFSTLEIQRTEQGDSAMYLCASSFTGVEQYFGPGTRLTVT.

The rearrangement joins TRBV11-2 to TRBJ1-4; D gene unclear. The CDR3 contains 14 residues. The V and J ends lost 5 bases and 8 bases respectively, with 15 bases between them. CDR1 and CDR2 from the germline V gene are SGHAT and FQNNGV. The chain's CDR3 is CASSPTWTAEKLFF. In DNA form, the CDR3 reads TGTGCCAGCAGCCCGACGTGGACGGCAGAAAAACTGTTTTTT.

This CDR3 reads CASSIRAGGRNSKNIQYF. CDR3 sequence (DNA): TGTGCCAGCAGTATTAGGGCAGGGGGACGAAATAGCAAAAACATTCAGTACTTC. The chain combines TRBV27 with TRBJ2-4, with 7 bases lining up with TRBD1. Trimming cost V 5 bases and J 3 bases; bases outside gene matches: 16. The germline V gene encodes CDR1 MNHEY and CDR2 SMNVEV (reference sequence). The CDR3 loop spans 18 amino acids.

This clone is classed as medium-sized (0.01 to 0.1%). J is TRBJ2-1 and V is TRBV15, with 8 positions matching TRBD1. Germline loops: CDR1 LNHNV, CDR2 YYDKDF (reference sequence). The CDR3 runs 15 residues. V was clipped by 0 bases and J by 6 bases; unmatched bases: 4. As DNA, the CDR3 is TGTGCCACCAGCAGAGAGGGGGGACAGGTCAATGAGCAGTTCTTC. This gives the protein CATSREGGQVNEQFF.

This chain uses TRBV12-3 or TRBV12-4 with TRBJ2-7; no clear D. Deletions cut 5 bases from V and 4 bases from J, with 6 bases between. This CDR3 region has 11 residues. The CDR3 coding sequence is TGTGCCAGCAGTAAGGGTTACGAGCAGTACTTC. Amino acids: CASSKGYEQYF.

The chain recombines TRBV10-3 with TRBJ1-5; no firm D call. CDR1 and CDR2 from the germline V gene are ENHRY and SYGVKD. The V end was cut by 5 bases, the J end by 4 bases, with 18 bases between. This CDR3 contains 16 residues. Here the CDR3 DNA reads TGTGCCATCAGTAACGGCCATGGCAGGCTGAATCAGCCCCAGCATTTT. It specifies CAISNGHGRLNQPQHF.

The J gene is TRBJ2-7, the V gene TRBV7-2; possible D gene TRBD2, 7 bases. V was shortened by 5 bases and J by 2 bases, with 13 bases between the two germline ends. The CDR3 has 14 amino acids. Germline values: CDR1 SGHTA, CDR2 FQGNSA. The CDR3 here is CASSEGRGAYEQYF. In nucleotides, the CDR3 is TGTGCCAGCAGCGAAGGGAGGGGGGCCTACGAGCAGTACTTC. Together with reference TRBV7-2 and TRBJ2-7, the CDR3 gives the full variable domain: GAGVSQSPSNKVTEKGKDVELRCDPISGHTALYWYRQSLGQGLEFLIYFQGNSAPDKSGLPSDRFSAERTGGSVSTLTIQRTQQEDSAVYLCASSEGRGAYEQYFGPGTRLTVT.

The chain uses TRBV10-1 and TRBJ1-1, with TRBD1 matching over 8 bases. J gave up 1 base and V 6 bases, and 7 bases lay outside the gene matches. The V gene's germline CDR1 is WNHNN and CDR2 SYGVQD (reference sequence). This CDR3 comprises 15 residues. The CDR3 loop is CASRSTGDPNTEAFF. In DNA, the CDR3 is TGCGCCAGCAGGTCGACAGGGGACCCGAACACTGAAGCTTTCTTT.

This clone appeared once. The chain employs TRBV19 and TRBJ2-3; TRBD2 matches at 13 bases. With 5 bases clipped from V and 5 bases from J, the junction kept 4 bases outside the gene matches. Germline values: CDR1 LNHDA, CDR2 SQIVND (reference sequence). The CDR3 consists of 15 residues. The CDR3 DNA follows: TGTGCCAGTAGTTTTCGGACTAGCGGGGGAGATACGCAGTATTTT. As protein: CASSFRTSGGDTQYF.

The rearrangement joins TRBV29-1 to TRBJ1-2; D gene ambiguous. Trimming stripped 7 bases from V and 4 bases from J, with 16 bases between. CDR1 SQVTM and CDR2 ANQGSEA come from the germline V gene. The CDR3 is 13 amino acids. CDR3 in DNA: TGCAGCGCTCGCGTAGGGCCCATCTATGGCTACACCTTC. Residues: CSARVGPIYGYTF.

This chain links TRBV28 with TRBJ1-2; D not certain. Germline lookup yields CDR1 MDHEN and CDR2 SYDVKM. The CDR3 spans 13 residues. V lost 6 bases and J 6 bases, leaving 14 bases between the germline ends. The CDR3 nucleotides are TGTGCCAGCAGCGTCCCTCCGCAGAATGGCTACACCTTC. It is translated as CASSVPPQNGYTF.

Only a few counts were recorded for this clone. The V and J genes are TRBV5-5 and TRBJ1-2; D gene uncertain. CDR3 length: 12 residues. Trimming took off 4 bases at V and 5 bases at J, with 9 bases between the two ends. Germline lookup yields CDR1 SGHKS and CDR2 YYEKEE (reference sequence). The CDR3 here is CASSLDYYGYTF. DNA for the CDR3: TGTGCCAGCAGCCTGGACTATTATGGCTACACCTTC.

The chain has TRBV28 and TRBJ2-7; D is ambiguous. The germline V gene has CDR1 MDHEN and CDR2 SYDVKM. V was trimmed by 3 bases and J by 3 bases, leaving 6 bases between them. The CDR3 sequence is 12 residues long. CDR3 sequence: CASSFGRYEQYF. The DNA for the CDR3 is TGTGCCAGCAGTTTTGGGCGCTACGAGCAGTACTTC.

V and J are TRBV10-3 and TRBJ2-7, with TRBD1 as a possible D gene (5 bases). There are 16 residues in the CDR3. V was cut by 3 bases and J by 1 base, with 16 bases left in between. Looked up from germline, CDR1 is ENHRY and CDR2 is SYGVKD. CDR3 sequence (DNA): TGTGCCATCAGTGAAGGATCCACAGGTCGGTCCTACGAGCAGTACTTC. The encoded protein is CAISEGSTGRSYEQYF.

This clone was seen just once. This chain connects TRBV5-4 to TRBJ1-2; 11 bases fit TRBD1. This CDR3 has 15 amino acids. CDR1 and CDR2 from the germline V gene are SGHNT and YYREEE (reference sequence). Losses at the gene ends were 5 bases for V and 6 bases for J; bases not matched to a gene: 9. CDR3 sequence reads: CASSFRTGGQNGYTF. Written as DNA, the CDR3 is TGTGCCAGCAGTTTCCGGACAGGGGGCCAAAATGGCTACACCTTC.

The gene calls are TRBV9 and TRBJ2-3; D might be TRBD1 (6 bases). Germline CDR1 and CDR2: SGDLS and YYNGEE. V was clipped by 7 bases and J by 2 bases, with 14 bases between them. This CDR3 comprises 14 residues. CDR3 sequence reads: CASGRDTDTDTQYF. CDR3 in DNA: TGTGCCAGCGGCCGGGACACGGACACAGATACGCAGTATTTT.

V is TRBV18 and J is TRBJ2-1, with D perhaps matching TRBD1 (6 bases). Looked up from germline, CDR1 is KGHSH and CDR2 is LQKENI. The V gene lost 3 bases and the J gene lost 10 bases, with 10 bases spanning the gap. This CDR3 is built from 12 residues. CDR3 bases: TGTGCCAGCTCACCTTCCGGGACAGAGCAGTTCTTC. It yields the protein CASSPSGTEQFF.